Shown below are 3 T cell receptor beta chains from a single sample sequenced in a study of blood T cell repertoires in COVID-19. Sequencing used immunoSEQ multiplex PCR; TCRdb keeps in-frame clones, though not all of them. Of about 58,000 clones listed, less than 90% were seen once; the top ten hold 7% to 10%. Input material: peripheral blood. These TCRs come from a woman in her sixties or seventies with active COVID-19.

This rearrangement joins TRBV20-1 to TRBJ1-4; D is unclear. Germline V gene sequence: CDR1 DFQATT, CDR2 SNEGSKA (reference sequence). V lost 3 bases and J lost 5, with 10 bases in between. The CDR3 consists of 13 residues. The CDR3 loop reads CSASRQTNEKLFF. The CDR3 nucleotides read TGCAGTGCTAGTAGGCAGACAAATGAAAAACTGTTTTTT.

The chain recombines TRBV19 with TRBJ1-2, with 9 bases lining up with TRBD1. After removal of 3 bases from V and 6 bases from J, the junction contained 8 bases not matched to a gene. This CDR3 has 15 amino acids. The germline V gene has CDR1 LNHDA and CDR2 SQIVND (reference sequence). CDR3 loop: CASSMTGQGRDGYTF. As DNA, the CDR3 is TGTGCCAGTAGTATGACCGGACAGGGGCGAGATGGCTACACCTTC.

This clone was counted once. The rearrangement links TRBV30 to TRBJ1-5; D unclear. V was trimmed by 2 bases and J by 4 bases, leaving 9 bases between them. The CDR3 extends over 13 amino acids. The V gene's germline CDR1 is GTSNPN and CDR2 SVGIG (reference sequence). CDR3 nucleotide sequence: TGTGCCTGGAGTCCCGGTGAAAATCAGCCCCAGCATTTT. Protein: CAWSPGENQPQHF.